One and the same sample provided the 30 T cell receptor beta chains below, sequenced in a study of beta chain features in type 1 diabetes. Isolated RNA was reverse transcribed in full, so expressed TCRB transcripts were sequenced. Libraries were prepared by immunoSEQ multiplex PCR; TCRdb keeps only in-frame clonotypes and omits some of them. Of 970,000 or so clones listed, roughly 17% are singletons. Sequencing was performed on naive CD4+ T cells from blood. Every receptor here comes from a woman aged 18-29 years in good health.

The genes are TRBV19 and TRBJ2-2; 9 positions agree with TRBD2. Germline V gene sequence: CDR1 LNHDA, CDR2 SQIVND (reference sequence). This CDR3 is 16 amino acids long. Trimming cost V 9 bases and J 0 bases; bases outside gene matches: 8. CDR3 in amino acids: CASGRAGGPNTGELFF. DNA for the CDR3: TGTGCCAGCGGCAGAGCGGGAGGACCGAACACCGGGGAGCTGTTTTTT.

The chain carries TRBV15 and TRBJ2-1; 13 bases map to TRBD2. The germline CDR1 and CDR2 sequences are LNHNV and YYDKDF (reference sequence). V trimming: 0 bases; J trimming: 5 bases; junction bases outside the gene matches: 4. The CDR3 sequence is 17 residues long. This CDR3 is CATSRDRGLAGHNEQFF. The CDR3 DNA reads TGTGCCACCAGCAGAGATAGGGGACTAGCGGGACACAATGAGCAGTTCTTC.

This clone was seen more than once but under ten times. In DNA, the CDR3 is TGTGCCAGCAGGGACAGGGCCCCTGGTACGCAGTATTTT. It encodes CASRDRAPGTQYF. This chain joins TRBV6-1 and TRBJ2-3; 8 nucleotides line up with TRBD1. V dropped 6 bases and J dropped 8; count of bases not matched to a gene: 7. The CDR3 length is 13 residues. Germline CDR1 MNHNS, CDR2 SASEGT.

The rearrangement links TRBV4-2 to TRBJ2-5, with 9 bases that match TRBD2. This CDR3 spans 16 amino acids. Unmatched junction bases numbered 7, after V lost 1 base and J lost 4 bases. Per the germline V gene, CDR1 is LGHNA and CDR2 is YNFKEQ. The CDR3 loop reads CASSQAFAGGRETQYF. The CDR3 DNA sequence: TGTGCCAGCAGCCAAGCCTTCGCGGGAGGGAGAGAGACCCAGTACTTC.

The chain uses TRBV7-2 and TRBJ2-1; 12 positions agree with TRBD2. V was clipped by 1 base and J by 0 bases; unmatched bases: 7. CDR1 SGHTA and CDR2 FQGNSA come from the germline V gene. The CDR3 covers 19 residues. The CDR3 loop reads CASSLVGTSGLGSYNEQFF. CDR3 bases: TGTGCCAGCAGCTTAGTGGGGACTAGCGGGTTGGGCTCCTACAATGAGCAGTTCTTC.

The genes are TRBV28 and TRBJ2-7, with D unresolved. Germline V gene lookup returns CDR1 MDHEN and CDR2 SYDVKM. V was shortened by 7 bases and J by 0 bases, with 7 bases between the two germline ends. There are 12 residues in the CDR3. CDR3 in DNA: TGTGCCAGCACTCAGGCCTCCTACGAGCAGTACTTC. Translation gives CASTQASYEQYF. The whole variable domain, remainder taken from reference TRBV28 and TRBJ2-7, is DVKVTQSSRYLVKRTGEKVFLECVQDMDHENMFWYRQDPGLGLRLIYFSYDVKMKEKGDIPEGYSVSREKKERFSLILESASTNQTSMYLCASTQASYEQYFGPGTRLTVT.

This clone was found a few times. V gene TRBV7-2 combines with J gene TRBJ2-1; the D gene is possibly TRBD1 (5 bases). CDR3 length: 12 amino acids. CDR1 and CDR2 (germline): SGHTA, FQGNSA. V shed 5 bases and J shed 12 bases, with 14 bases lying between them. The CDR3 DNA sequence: TGTGCCAGCAGCATACAGGCGATCGGGCAGTTCTTC. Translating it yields CASSIQAIGQFF.

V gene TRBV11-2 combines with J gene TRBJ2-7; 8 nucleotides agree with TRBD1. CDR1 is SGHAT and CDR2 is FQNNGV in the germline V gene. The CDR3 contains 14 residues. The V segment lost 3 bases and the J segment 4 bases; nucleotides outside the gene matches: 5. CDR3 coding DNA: TGTGCCAGCAGCTTCCAGGGGGCTGGGTACGAGCAGTACTTC. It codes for CASSFQGAGYEQYF.

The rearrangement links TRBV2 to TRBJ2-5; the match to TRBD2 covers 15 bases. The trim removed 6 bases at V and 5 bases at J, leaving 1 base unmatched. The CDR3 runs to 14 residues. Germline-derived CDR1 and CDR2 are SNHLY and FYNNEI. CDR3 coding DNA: TGTGCCAGCAGAGGGACTAGCGGGGGGGAGACCCAGTACTTC. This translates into CASRGTSGGETQYF.

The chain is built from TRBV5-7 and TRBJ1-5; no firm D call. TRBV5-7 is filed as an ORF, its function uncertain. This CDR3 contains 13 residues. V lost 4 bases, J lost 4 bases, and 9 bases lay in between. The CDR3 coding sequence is TGTGCCAGCAGCGTTTGGAGAAATCAGCCCCAGCATTTT. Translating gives CASSVWRNQPQHF.

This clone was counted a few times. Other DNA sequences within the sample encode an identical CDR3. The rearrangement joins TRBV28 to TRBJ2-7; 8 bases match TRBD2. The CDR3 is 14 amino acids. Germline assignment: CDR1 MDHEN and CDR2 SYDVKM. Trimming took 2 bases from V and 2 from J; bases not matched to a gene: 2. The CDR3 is CASSLGGRPYEQYF. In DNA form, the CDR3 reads TGTGCCAGCAGTTTAGGCGGGAGGCCCTACGAGCAGTACTTC.

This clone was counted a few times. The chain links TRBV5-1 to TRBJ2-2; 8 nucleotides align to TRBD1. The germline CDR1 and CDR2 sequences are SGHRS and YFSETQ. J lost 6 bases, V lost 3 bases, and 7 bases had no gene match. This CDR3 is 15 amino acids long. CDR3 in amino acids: CASSSRDRLSGELFF. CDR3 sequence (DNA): TGCGCCAGCAGCTCCCGGGACAGGTTGTCCGGGGAGCTGTTTTTT.

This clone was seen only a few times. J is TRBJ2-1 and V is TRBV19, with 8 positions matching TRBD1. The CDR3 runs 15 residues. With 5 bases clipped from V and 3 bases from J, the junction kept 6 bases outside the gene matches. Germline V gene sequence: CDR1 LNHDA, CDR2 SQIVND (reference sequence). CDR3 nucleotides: TGTGCCAGTAGTGTCCGGGACAGGATCTACAATGAGCAGTTCTTC. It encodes CASSVRDRIYNEQFF.

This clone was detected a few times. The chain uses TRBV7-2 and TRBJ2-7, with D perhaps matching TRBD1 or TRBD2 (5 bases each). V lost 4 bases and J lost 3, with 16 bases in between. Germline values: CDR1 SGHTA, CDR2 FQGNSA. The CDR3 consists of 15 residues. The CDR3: CASSWSRTGRYEQYF. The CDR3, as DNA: TGTGCCAGCAGCTGGAGTCGTACGGGACGCTACGAGCAGTACTTC. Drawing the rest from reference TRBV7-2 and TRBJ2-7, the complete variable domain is GAGVSQSPSNKVTEKGKDVELRCDPISGHTALYWYRQSLGQGLEFLIYFQGNSAPDKSGLPSDRFSAERTGGSVSTLTIQRTQQEDSAVYLCASSWSRTGRYEQYFGPGTRLTVT.

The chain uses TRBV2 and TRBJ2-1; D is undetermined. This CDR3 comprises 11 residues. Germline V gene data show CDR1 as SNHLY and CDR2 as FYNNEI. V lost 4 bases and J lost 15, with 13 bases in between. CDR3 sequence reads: CASSALSWRFF. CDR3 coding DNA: TGTGCCAGCAGTGCGTTGTCTTGGCGGTTCTTC.

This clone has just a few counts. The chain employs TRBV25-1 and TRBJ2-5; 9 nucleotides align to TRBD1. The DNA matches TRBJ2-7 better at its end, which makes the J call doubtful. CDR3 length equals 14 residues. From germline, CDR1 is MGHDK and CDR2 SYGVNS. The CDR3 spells CASRPTGGGYEQYF. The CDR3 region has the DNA TGTGCCAGCAGACCCACAGGGGGCGGGTACGAGCAGTACTTC.

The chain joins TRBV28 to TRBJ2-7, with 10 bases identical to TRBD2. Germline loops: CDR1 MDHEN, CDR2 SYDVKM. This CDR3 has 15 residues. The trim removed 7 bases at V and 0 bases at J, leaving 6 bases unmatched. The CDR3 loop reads CASTRAGGPSYEQYF. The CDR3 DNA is TGTGCCAGCACGCGAGCGGGAGGGCCCTCCTACGAGCAGTACTTC.

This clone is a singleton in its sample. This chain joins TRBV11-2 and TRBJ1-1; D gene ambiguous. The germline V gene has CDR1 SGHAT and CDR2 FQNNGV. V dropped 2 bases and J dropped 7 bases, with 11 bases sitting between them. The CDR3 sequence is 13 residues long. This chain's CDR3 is CASSLWSEVEAFF. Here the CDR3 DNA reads TGTGCCAGCAGCTTATGGTCAGAGGTTGAAGCTTTCTTT.

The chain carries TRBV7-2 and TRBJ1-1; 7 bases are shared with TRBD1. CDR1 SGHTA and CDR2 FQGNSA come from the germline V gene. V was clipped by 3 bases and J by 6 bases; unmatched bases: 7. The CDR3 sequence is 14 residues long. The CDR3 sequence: CASSLRGGAAEAFF. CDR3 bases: TGTGCCAGCAGCTTGCGAGGGGGCGCCGCTGAAGCTTTCTTT.

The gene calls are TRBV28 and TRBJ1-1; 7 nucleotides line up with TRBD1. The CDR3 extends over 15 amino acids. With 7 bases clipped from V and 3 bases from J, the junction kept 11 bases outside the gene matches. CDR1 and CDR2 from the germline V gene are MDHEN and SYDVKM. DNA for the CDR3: TGTGCCAGCACCTCTTCAAGGGGGCAGCACACTGAAGCTTTCTTT. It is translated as CASTSSRGQHTEAFF.

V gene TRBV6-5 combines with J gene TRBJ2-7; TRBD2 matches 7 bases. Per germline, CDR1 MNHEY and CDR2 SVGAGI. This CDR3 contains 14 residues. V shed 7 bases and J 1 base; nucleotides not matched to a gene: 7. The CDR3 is CASTPRLASYEQYF. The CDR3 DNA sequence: TGTGCCAGCACCCCCCGACTAGCTTCCTACGAGCAGTACTTC.

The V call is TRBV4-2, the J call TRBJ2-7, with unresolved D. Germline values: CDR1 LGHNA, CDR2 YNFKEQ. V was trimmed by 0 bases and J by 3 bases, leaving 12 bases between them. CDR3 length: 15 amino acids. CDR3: CASSQDPLLNYEQYF. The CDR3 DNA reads TGTGCCAGCAGCCAAGACCCCCTTCTCAACTACGAGCAGTACTTC.

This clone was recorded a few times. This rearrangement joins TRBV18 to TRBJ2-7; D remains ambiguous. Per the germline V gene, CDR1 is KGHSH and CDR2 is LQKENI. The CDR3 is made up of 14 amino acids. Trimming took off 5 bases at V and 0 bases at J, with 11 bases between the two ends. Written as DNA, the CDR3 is TGTGCCAGCTCAATGGACCTAACCTCCTACGAGCAGTACTTC. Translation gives CASSMDLTSYEQYF.

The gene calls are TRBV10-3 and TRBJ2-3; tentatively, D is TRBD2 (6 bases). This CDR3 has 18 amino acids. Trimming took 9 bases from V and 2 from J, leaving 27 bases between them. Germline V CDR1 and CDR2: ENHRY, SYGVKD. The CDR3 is CAIRGRPEGTKHTDTQYF. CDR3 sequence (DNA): TGTGCCATTCGTGGGAGGCCCGAGGGGACGAAGCACACAGATACGCAGTATTTT.

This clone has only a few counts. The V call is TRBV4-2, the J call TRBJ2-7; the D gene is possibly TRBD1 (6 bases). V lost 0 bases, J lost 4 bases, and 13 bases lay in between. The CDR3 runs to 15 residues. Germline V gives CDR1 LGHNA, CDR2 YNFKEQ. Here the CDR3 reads CASSQDIRGRYEQYF. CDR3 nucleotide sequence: TGTGCCAGCAGCCAAGATATCAGGGGACGGTACGAGCAGTACTTC.

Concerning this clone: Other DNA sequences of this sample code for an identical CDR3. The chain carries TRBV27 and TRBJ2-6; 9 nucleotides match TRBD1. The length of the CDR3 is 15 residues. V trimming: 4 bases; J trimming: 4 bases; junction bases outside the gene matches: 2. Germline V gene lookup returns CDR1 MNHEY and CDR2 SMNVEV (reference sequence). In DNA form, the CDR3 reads TGTGCCAGCAGTTCACAGGGGGCCGGGGCCAACGTCCTGACTTTC. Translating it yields CASSSQGAGANVLTF.

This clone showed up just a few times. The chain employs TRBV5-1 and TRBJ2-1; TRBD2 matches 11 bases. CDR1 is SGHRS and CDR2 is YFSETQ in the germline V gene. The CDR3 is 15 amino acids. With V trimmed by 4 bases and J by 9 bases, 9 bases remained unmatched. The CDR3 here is CASSPALAGVLEQFF. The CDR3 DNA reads TGCGCCAGCAGCCCAGCACTAGCGGGAGTTCTTGAGCAGTTCTTC. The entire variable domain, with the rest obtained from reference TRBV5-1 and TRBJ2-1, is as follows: KAGVTQTPRYLIKTRGQQVTLSCSPISGHRSVSWYQQTPGQGLQFLFEYFSETQRNKGNFPGRFSGRQFSNSRSEMNVSTLELGDSALYLCASSPALAGVLEQFFGPGTRLTVL.

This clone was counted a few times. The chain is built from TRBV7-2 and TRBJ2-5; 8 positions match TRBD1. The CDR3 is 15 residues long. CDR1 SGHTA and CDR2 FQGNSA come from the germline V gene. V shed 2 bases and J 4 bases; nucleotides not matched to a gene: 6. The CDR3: CASSLLMTGVETQYF. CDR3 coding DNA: TGTGCCAGCAGCTTACTCATGACAGGGGTAGAGACCCAGTACTTC.

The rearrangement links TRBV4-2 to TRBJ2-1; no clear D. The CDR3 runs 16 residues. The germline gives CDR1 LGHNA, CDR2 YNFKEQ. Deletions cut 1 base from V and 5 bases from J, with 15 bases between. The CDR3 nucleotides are TGTGCCAGCAGCCAAGTGACGGTTGGGTTCGACAATGAGCAGTTCTTC. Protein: CASSQVTVGFDNEQFF.

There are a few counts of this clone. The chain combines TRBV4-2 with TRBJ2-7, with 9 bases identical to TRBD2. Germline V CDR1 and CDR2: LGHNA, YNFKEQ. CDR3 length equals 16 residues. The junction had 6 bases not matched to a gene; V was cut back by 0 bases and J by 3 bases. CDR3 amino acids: CASSQDGGSGGYEQYF. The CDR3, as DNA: TGTGCCAGCAGCCAAGACGGGGGTAGCGGGGGCTACGAGCAGTACTTC.